These T cell receptor beta chains were read from a single sample in a study of T cells after yellow fever vaccination. MiXCR was run by TCRdb on the 5' RACE reads, yielding one entry per CDR3 protein. The table has hundreds of thousands of distinct CDR3 sequences, roughly 13% seen once; the top ten hold around 15%. The sequenced sample was PBMCs, obtained on the day of the yellow fever booster vaccination. The receptors here all came from a man aged 25-45 years who received the YFV17D yellow fever vaccine. Both conserved end residues are part of each CDR3.

CCASPLVSVYQETQYF TRBV20-1 16 TRBJ2-5
CASSVDPLAYEQYF TRBV9 14 TRBJ2-7
CSAKGALGNEQFF TRBV20-1 13 TRBJ2-1
CASSLEDRVGTDTQYF TRBV7-6 16 TRBJ2-3
CASSFHGGSQFF TRBV6-2/TRBV6-3 12 TRBJ2-1
CASSLGWTGELFF TRBV5-6 13 TRBJ2-2
CSARSRTERYNEQFF TRBV20-1 15 TRBJ2-1
CSARGTSGSSTGELFF TRBV20-1 16 TRBJ2-2
CASGESLSTGELFF TRBV12-3/TRBV12-4 14 TRBJ2-2
CASNNAGVRGDTQYF TRBV7-9 15 TRBJ2-3
CSALQASLPGEQYF TRBV29-1 14 TRBJ2-7
CATSRDQGTPEQYF TRBV15 14 TRBJ2-7
CASSVTGTDTQYF TRBV9 13 TRBJ2-3
CASSISLRGFSNQPQHF TRBV19 17 TRBJ1-5
CASSRGRGGNEKLFF TRBV6-1 15 TRBJ1-4
CSATPLLGVNEQFF TRBV20-1 14 TRBJ2-1
CASSTDRGSGPYEQYF TRBV5-6 16 TRBJ2-7
CASSSRTSGTPGANVLTF TRBV11-2 18 TRBJ2-6
CASFSGRVPTGELFF TRBV19 15 TRBJ2-2
CASSFTGTGVLSGNTIYF TRBV5-6 18 TRBJ1-3
CASSETGGDEGQGLHNEQFF TRBV25-1 20 TRBJ2-1
CASGRWGATSTDTQYF TRBV7-2 16 TRBJ2-3
CSATSEGGYNEQFF TRBV20-1 14 TRBJ2-1
CASSTPLAGGPPGELFF TRBV19 17 TRBJ2-2
CATRAGVSDTQYF TRBV15 13 TRBJ2-3
CASSSSHYNEQFF TRBV9 13 TRBJ2-1
CASTPRDGADTQYF TRBV12-3/TRBV12-4 14 TRBJ2-3
CASSRDLAVVGELFF TRBV7-2 15 TRBJ2-2
CASSVGLAVNIQYF TRBV9 14 TRBJ2-4
CASSVGQSSTYTQYF TRBV9 15 TRBJ2-3
CASSRVSPNYGYTF TRBV6-1 14 TRBJ1-2
CASSQDPTDTSYEQYF TRBV4-3 16 TRBJ2-7
CASSYSRGTYEQYF TRBV6-5 14 TRBJ2-7
CASSLDSSRHSPLHF TRBV5-1 15 TRBJ1-6
CASSWMDVYNEQFF TRBV5-1 14 TRBJ2-1
CASSPGFYGRGADTQYF TRBV6-2/TRBV6-3 17 TRBJ2-3
CATKSDGTDTQYF TRBV24-1 13 TRBJ2-3
CAISVGPSSYEQYF TRBV10-3 14 TRBJ2-7
CASRGQGQFNPYEQYF TRBV6-1 16 TRBJ2-7
CATRRGDHTDTQYF TRBV10-3 14 TRBJ2-3
CSARDPQGLYNEQFF TRBV20-1 15 TRBJ2-1
CASTRDSQLNQPQHF TRBV12-3/TRBV12-4 15 TRBJ1-5
CSATEREPPYEQYF TRBV20-1 14 TRBJ2-7
CASSLERQTGNEQFF TRBV5-1 15 TRBJ2-1
CASSLQLNTEAFF TRBV12-3/TRBV12-4 13 TRBJ1-1
CASSLVLAGGFEQYF TRBV11-2 15 TRBJ2-7
CASSLNYADTDTQYF TRBV7-9 15 TRBJ2-3
CASNSGYSNQPQHF TRBV19 14 TRBJ1-5
CASSYAGTNEQFF TRBV6-2/TRBV6-3 13 TRBJ2-1
CASSPTGTGGPYTF TRBV6-1 14 TRBJ1-2
CASQKYSETQYF TRBV28 12 TRBJ2-5